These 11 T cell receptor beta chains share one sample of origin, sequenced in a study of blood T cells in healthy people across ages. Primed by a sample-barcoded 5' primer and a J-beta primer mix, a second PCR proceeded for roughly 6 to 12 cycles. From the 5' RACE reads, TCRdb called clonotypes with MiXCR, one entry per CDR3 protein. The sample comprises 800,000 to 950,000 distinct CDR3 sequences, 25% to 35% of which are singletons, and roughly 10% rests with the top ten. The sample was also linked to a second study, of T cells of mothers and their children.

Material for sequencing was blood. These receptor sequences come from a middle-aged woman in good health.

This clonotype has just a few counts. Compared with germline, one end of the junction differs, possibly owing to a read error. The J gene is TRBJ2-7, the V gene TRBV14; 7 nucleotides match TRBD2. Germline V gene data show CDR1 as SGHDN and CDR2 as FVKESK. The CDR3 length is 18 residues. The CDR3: CASSQGRQWTRWAYEQYF. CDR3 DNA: TGTGCCAGTAGCCAAGGGCGACAATGGACTAGGTGGGCCTACGAGCAGTACTTC. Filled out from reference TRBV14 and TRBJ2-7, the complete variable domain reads EAGVTQFPSHSVIEKGQTVTLRCDPISGHDNLYWYRRVMGKEIKFLLHFVKESKQDESGMPNNRFLAERTGGTYSTLKVQPAELEDSGVYFCASSQGRQWTRWAYEQYFGPGTRLTVT.

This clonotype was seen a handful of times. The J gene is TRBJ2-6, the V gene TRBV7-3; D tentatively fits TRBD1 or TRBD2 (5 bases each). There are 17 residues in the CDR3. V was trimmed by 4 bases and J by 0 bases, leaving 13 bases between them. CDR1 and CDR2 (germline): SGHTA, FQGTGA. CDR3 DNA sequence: TGTGCCAGCAGCTCTAAGGGACGGACCTCTGGGGCCAACGTCCTGACTTTC. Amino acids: CASSSKGRTSGANVLTF. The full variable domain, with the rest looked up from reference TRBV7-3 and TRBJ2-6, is GAGVSQTPSNKVTEKGKYVELRCDPISGHTALYWYRQSLGQGPEFLIYFQGTGAADDSGLPNDRFFAVRPEGSVSTLKIQRTERGDSAVYLCASSSKGRTSGANVLTFGAGSRLTVL.

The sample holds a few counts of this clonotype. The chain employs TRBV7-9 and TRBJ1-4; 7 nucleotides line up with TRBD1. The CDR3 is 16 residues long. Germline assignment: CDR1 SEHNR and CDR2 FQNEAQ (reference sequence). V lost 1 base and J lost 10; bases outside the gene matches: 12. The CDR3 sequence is CASSLGGTDGRVKLFF. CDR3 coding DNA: TGTGCCAGCAGCTTAGGGGGGACAGACGGAAGAGTAAAACTGTTTTTT.

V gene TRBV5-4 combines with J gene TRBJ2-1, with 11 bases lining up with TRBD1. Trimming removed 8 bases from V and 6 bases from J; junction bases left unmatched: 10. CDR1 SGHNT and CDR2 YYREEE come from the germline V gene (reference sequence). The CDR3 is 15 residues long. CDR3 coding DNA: TGTGCCAGTCTTATACCGGGACAGGGGGTCAATGAGCAGTTCTTC. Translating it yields CASLIPGQGVNEQFF.

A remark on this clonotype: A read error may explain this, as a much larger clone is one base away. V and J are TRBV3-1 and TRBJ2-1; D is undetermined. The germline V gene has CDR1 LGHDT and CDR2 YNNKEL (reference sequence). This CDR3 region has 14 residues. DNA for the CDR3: TGTGTCAGCAGCCTCTACGTCCGGGCCAGTGAGCAGTTCTTC. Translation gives CVSSLYVRASEQFF.

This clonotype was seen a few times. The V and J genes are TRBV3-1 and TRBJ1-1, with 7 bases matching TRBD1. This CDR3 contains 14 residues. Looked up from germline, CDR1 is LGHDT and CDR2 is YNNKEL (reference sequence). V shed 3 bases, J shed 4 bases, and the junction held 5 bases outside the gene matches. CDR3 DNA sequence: TGTGCCAGCAGCCACAACAGGGGAGGCACTGAAGCTTTCTTT. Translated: CASSHNRGGTEAFF.

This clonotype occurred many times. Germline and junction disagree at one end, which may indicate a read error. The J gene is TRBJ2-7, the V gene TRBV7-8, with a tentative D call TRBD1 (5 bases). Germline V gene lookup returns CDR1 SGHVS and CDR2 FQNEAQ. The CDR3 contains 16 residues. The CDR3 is CASSLVTQTASSEQYF. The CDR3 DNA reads TGTGCCAGCAGCTTAGTTACCCAGACAGCGTCCTCCGAGCAGTACTTC.

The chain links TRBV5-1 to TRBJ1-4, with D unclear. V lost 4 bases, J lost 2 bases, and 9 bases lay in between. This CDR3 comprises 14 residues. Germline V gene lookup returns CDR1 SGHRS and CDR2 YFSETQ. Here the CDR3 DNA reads TGCGCCAGCAGCCATCGGGAGACTAATGAAAAACTGTTTTTT. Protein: CASSHRETNEKLFF. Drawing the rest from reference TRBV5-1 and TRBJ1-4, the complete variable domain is KAGVTQTPRYLIKTRGQQVTLSCSPISGHRSVSWYQQTPGQGLQFLFEYFSETQRNKGNFPGRFSGRQFSNSRSEMNVSTLELGDSALYLCASSHRETNEKLFFGSGTQLSVL.

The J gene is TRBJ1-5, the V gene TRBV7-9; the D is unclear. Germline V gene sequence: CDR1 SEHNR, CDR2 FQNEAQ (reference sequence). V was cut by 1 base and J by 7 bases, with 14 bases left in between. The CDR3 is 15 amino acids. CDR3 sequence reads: CASSLDAGVGQPQHF. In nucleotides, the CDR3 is TGTGCCAGCAGCTTAGACGCCGGGGTTGGACAGCCCCAGCATTTT.

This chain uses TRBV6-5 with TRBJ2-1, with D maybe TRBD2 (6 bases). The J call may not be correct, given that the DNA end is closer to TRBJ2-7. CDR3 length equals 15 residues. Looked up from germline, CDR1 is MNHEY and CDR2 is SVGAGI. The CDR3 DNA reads TGTGCCAGTAGTACCGACGGGAGCTCCTACAATGAGCAGTACTTC. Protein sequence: CASSTDGSSYNEQYF.

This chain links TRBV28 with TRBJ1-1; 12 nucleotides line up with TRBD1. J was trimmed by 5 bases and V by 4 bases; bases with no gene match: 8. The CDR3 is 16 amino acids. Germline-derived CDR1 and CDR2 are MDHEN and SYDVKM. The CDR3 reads CASSSGTGGAWTEAFF. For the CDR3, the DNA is TGTGCCAGCAGTTCCGGGACAGGGGGCGCGTGGACTGAAGCTTTCTTT.